A selection of T cell receptor beta chains follows, all from one sample in a study of OX40 agonist ivuxolimab in advanced cancers. Only in-frame clones appear in the TCRdb table, and some are missing; sequencing was by immunoSEQ multiplex PCR. The sample shows roughly 99,000 clones, less than 95% of them seen only once. This material consisted of CD4+ or CD8+ T cells sorted from blood, taken in a trial of the OX40 agonist ivuxolimab. These receptor sequences come from an adult with an advanced solid tumor such as melanoma, head and neck, liver or kidney cancer. Each CDR3 is given with its conserved first and last residue. D genes are given only for firm matches. Clone size is not always given. Where it is, it says once, few, many or a class for expanded clones.

>TRBV19|NA|NA|TRBJ1-1
CASSMMAYRQMNTEAFF
TGTGCCAGTAGTATGATGGCTTACCGCCAAATGAACACTGAAGCTTTCTTT
>TRBV19|NA|NA|TRBJ1-5
CASRKVGTELYSNQPQHF
TGTGCCAGTAGAAAAGTAGGTACAGAGCTTTATAGCAATCAGCCCCAGCATTTT
>TRBV18|NA|once|TRBJ1-1
CASSPPSVTEAFF
TGTGCCAGCTCACCACCGTCCGTCACTGAAGCTTTCTTT
>TRBV5-1|TRBD2|NA|TRBJ2-1
CASSFTSGNNEQFF
TGCGCCAGCAGTTTCACTAGCGGGAACAATGAGCAGTTCTTC
>TRBV15|NA|NA|TRBJ1-2
CATSRVPFAGGYTF
TGTGCCACCAGCAGAGTCCCATTTGCAGGCGGCTACACCTTC
>TRBV28|NA|NA|TRBJ2-3
CASSFTASSTDTQYF
TGTGCCAGCAGTTTCACAGCCTCTAGCACAGATACGCAGTATTTT
>TRBV11-3|NA|NA|TRBJ1-3
CASSIGGGNTIYF
TGTGCCAGCAGCATCGGGGGTGGAAACACCATATATTTT
>TRBV2|TRBD2|NA|TRBJ2-1
CASSEAWGGQNEQFF
TGTGCCAGCAGTGAAGCTTGGGGGGGTCAAAATGAGCAGTTCTTC
>TRBV19|TRBD1|NA|TRBJ1-3
CASSTGQGTIYF
TGTGCCAGTAGTACCGGACAGGGCACCATATATTTT
>TRBV7-8|TRBD2|NA|TRBJ2-1
CASSFSGGGYNEQFF
TGTGCCAGCAGCTTTAGCGGGGGGGGTTACAATGAGCAGTTCTTC
>TRBV5-8|TRBD1|NA|TRBJ1-2
CASRGGTATYGYTF
TGTGCCAGCAGGGGAGGGACAGCCACCTATGGCTACACCTTC
>TRBV9|TRBD1|NA|TRBJ2-2
CASRGQGQGNTGELFF
TGTGCCAGCAGAGGACAAGGACAGGGAAACACCGGGGAGCTGTTTTTT
>TRBV6-1|NA|NA|TRBJ1-1
CASSLVVQTNTEAFF
TGTGCCAGCAGCCTGGTGGTACAGACGAACACTGAAGCTTTCTTT
>TRBV5-1|TRBD1|NA|TRBJ2-3
CASSPDRGGTDTQYF
TGCGCCAGCAGCCCGGACAGGGGGGGCACAGATACGCAGTATTTT
>TRBV15|NA|few|TRBJ1-1
CATSRDNANTEAFF
TGTGCCACCAGCAGGGACAACGCGAACACTGAAGCTTTCTTT
>TRBV5-6|TRBD1|NA|TRBJ1-4
CASSRGQGSTNEKLFF
TGTGCCAGCAGTAGGGGACAGGGTTCAACTAATGAAAAACTGTTTTTT
>TRBV14|NA|NA|TRBJ1-4
CASSPRVGNEKLFF
TGTGCCAGCAGCCCCAGGGTGGGAAATGAAAAACTGTTTTTT
>TRBV19|NA|NA|TRBJ2-3
CASSTGVADTQYF
TGTGCCAGTTCGACGGGAGTGGCAGATACGCAGTATTTT
>TRBV27|NA|NA|TRBJ1-3
CASSLDTSSGNTIYF
TGTGCCAGCAGTTTGGACACGAGCTCTGGAAACACCATATATTTT
>TRBV7-8|TRBD2|NA|TRBJ2-1
CASSPGLARLNNEQFF
TGTGCCAGCAGCCCGGGACTAGCGAGACTCAACAATGAGCAGTTCTTC
>TRBV7-2|NA|NA|TRBJ2-3
CASSLGLSIADTQYF
TGTGCCAGCAGCCTAGGACTCAGCATCGCAGATACGCAGTATTTT
>TRBV12-5|NA|NA|TRBJ1-5
CASGLVLTRGLDSLGGNQPQHF
TGTGCTAGTGGTTTGGTACTGACCCGAGGCCTCGACAGCCTGGGGGGCAATCAGCCCCAGCATTTT
>TRBV10-3|NA|NA|TRBJ1-3
CAIRGPTASGNTIYF
TGTGCCATCAGGGGGCCGACAGCCTCTGGAAACACCATATATTTT
>TRBV18|NA|NA|TRBJ1-4
CASSPIGGEKLFF
TGTGCCAGCTCACCCATTGGAGGTGAAAAACTGTTTTTT
>TRBV7-2|NA|NA|TRBJ2-7
CASSFQGLEQYF
TGTGCCAGCAGCTTTCAGGGGCTCGAGCAGTACTTC
>TRBV11-3|NA|NA|TRBJ2-7
CASSLAIDEQYF
TGTGCCAGCAGCTTAGCCATAGACGAGCAGTACTTC
>TRBV19|NA|NA|TRBJ2-7
CASSIGGTSSSYEQYF
TGTGCCAGTAGTATAGGGGGCACTTCTAGCTCCTACGAGCAGTACTTC
>TRBV11-2|NA|NA|TRBJ1-4
CASSLRQSNEKLFF
TGTGCCAGCAGCCTCCGACAGTCCAATGAAAAACTGTTTTTT
>TRBV2|NA|NA|TRBJ2-7
CASLAGYEQYF
TGTGCCAGCCTTGCGGGCTACGAGCAGTACTTC
>TRBV27|NA|NA|TRBJ1-1
CASSLRDTLNTEAFF
TGTGCCAGCAGTCTTCGGGACACCCTGAACACTGAAGCTTTCTTT
>TRBV18|TRBD1|once|TRBJ2-6
CASSPWDSSSGANVLTF
TGTGCCAGCTCACCGTGGGACAGCAGCTCTGGGGCCAACGTCCTGACTTTC
>TRBV4-2|NA|NA|TRBJ2-2
CASSRGRENTGELFF
TGTGCCAGCAGCCGTGGACGGGAGAACACCGGGGAGCTGTTTTTT
>TRBV2|NA|NA|TRBJ2-7
CASSGASYEQYF
TGTGCCAGCAGTGGCGCGAGCTACGAGCAGTACTTC
>TRBV6-6|TRBD1|NA|TRBJ1-4
CASSQGTGRGEKLFF
TGTGCCAGCAGCCAAGGGACAGGGAGAGGGGAAAAACTGTTTTTT
>TRBV28|NA|NA|TRBJ1-2
CASSPGPTFNYGYTF
TGTGCCAGCAGTCCCGGACCTACCTTTAACTATGGCTACACCTTC
>TRBV23-1|TRBD1|NA|TRBJ2-7
CASSWTGGHYEQYF
TGCGCCAGCAGCTGGACAGGGGGCCACTACGAGCAGTACTTC
>TRBV10-3|TRBD2|few|TRBJ2-7
CAISEASGIHEQYF
TGTGCCATCAGTGAGGCTAGCGGGATCCACGAGCAGTACTTC
>TRBV27|TRBD1|few|TRBJ1-5
CASSPSTGIKDQPQHF
TGTGCCAGCAGTCCATCGACAGGGATTAAGGATCAGCCCCAGCATTTT
>TRBV18|TRBD2|NA|TRBJ2-1
CASSPNGRGYNEQFF
TGTGCCAGCTCACCAAACGGGAGGGGCTACAATGAGCAGTTCTTC
>TRBV5-1|NA|NA|TRBJ2-3
CASSLVAASTDTQYF
TGCGCCAGCAGCTTGGTAGCGGCTAGCACAGATACGCAGTATTTT
>TRBV25-1|NA|NA|TRBJ2-5
CASSVPARAETQYF
TGTGCCAGCAGTGTCCCCGCCAGGGCAGAGACCCAGTACTTC
>TRBV5-1|NA|once|TRBJ1-1
CASSLVASTGTMNTEAFF
TGCGCCAGCAGCTTGGTAGCGTCAACAGGGACCATGAACACTGAAGCTTTCTTT
>TRBV7-9|NA|NA|TRBJ1-1
CASSLDSWNTEAFF
TGTGCCAGCAGCCTGGACAGCTGGAACACTGAAGCTTTCTTT
>TRBV10-3|TRBD1|once|TRBJ1-5
CAISGTGVDQPQHF
TGTGCCATCAGTGGGACAGGTGTCGATCAGCCCCAGCATTTT
>TRBV6-1|TRBD2|NA|TRBJ2-7
CASSSLAGVYEQYF
TGTGCCAGCAGTTCGCTAGCGGGCGTCTACGAGCAGTACTTC
>TRBV4-2|NA|NA|TRBJ1-2
CASSQEGNYGYTF
TGTGCCAGCAGCCAGGAGGGTAACTATGGCTACACCTTC
>TRBV7-3|NA|NA|TRBJ2-5
CASSLTGLGQETQYF
TGTGCCAGCAGCTTAACCGGTCTAGGCCAAGAGACCCAGTACTTC
>TRBV7-2|NA|NA|TRBJ2-7
CASSIRQDYEQYF
TGTGCCAGCAGCATTCGACAGGACTACGAGCAGTACTTC
>TRBV5-6|NA|once|TRBJ1-2
CASSLKGTDGYTF
TGTGCCAGCAGCTTGAAGGGTACCGATGGCTACACCTTC
>TRBV7-2|NA|NA|TRBJ2-7
CASSYRGASYEQYF
TGTGCCAGCAGCTACAGAGGGGCTAGCTACGAGCAGTACTTC
>TRBV28|NA|NA|TRBJ2-5
CASSSYQETQYF
TGTGCCAGCAGTTCCTACCAAGAGACCCAGTACTTC